This TCR beta chain was recovered during a study of blood T cell repertoires in COVID-19. Germline V gene lookup returns CDR1 SGHKS and CDR2 YYEKEE (reference sequence). The CDR3 sequence is 16 residues long. V lost 4 bases and J 3 bases, leaving 17 bases between the germline ends. Only in-frame clones appear in the TCRdb table, and some are missing; sequencing was by immunoSEQ multiplex PCR. The repertoire includes under 300,000 clones, about four fifths of them detected once, and approximately 9% sits in the top ten. The chain has TRBV5-5 and TRBJ2-1; D might be TRBD1 (6 bases). This receptor was taken from a woman between 45 and 65 years old who had recovered from COVID-19. Sequencing was carried out using peripheral blood. This chain's CDR3 is CASSPFDNRVYNEQFF. For the CDR3, the DNA is TGTGCCAGCAGCCCGTTTGACAACAGGGTCTACAATGAGCAGTTCTTC.